The 16 T cell receptor beta chains presented below share a single source sample, sequenced in a study of blood T cell repertoires in COVID-19. Repertoires were generated with immunoSEQ multiplex PCR, while TCRdb's copy carries only in-frame clones and drops some. Of some 130,000 clones in the sample, roughly 91% were seen once. The sample was peripheral blood. These receptors came from a man aged 55 to 70 with COVID-19, enrolled during active disease.

This chain uses TRBV29-1 with TRBJ1-6; 7 bases line up with TRBD1. Germline CDR1 SQVTM, CDR2 ANQGSEA. The CDR3 loop spans 13 amino acids. V lost 8 bases, J lost 3 bases, and 4 bases stayed unmatched. This chain's CDR3 is CSFRDSYNSPLHF. The CDR3 DNA reads as TGCAGCTTCAGGGACAGCTATAATTCACCCCTCCACTTT.

Only one count was recorded for this clone. The chain joins TRBV5-1 to TRBJ2-7; 7 bases match TRBD2. J was trimmed by 0 bases and V by 6 bases; bases with no gene match: 3. This CDR3 contains 13 residues. Germline values: CDR1 SGHRS, CDR2 YFSETQ. Here the CDR3 reads CASNRGDSYEQYF. The CDR3 nucleotides read TGCGCCAGCAATCGGGGGGACTCCTACGAGCAGTACTTC. Drawing the rest from reference TRBV5-1 and TRBJ2-7, the complete variable domain is KAGVTQTPRYLIKTRGQQVTLSCSPISGHRSVSWYQQTPGQGLQFLFEYFSETQRNKGNFPGRFSGRQFSNSRSEMNVSTLELGDSALYLCASNRGDSYEQYFGPGTRLTVT.

The chain has TRBV28 and TRBJ2-5; a possible D gene is TRBD1 (6 bases). Trimming pared 7 bases from V and 1 base from J, leaving 16 bases between. Germline CDR1 and CDR2: MDHEN and SYDVKM. The CDR3 has 15 amino acids. In DNA, the CDR3 is TGTGCCAGCACCCCAACAACAGGGCTCCAAGAGACCCAGTACTTC. As protein: CASTPTTGLQETQYF.

The CDR3 is CASSYRQGTFEQYF. The CDR3 region has the DNA TGTGCCAGCAGTTACCGTCAGGGGACATTTGAGCAGTACTTC. The rearrangement links TRBV6-5 to TRBJ2-7, with a possible D match to TRBD1 (6 bases). The germline V gene has CDR1 MNHEY and CDR2 SVGAGI. The CDR3 spans 14 residues. The germline V and J ends were trimmed by 2 bases and 7 bases, with 15 bases remaining between them.

This chain joins TRBV30 and TRBJ1-2; tentatively, D is TRBD1 (6 bases). The germline CDR1 and CDR2 sequences are GTSNPN and SVGIG (reference sequence). V lost 1 base to trimming and J lost 4 bases, with 13 bases between them. The CDR3 length is 14 residues. CDR3 protein: CAWSDAGGGYGYTF. DNA of the CDR3: TGTGCCTGGAGTGACGCTGGGGGCGGCTATGGCTACACCTTC.

V is TRBV5-1 and J is TRBJ2-3, with D possibly TRBD2 on 6 matching bases. V lost 4 bases, J lost 5 bases, and 11 bases lay in between. Germline V lookup: CDR1 SGHRS, CDR2 YFSETQ. The CDR3 spans 13 residues. CDR3 region: CASSPGGRDTQYF. CDR3 sequence (DNA): TGCGCCAGCAGCCCCGGGGGTAGAGATACGCAGTATTTT.

The chain joins TRBV21-1 to TRBJ2-2; TRBD1, the D gene given by the table, was not confirmed from the DNA. TRBV21-1 is recorded as a pseudogene. The CDR3 runs 18 residues. DNA for the CDR3: TGTGCCAGCAGCGCCCGGACACCCATAGATAGATACACCGGGGAGCTGTTTTTT. Protein: CASSARTPIDRYTGELFF.

This chain uses TRBV9 with TRBJ1-1; 7 nucleotides match TRBD1. The CDR3 extends over 15 amino acids. CDR1 SGDLS and CDR2 YYNGEE come from the germline V gene. J lost 3 bases, V lost 0 bases, and 5 bases had no gene match. This CDR3 is CASSVEGARDTEAFF. The DNA of the CDR3 is TGTGCCAGCAGCGTAGAGGGGGCGCGGGACACTGAAGCTTTCTTT.

The CDR3 reads CATSRDNQPQHF. CDR3 DNA: TGTGCCACCAGCAGGGACAATCAGCCCCAGCATTTT. This sequence joins TRBV24-1 and TRBJ1-5; a possible D gene is TRBD1 (5 bases). Per the germline V gene, CDR1 is KGHDR and CDR2 is SFDVKD. V was clipped by 7 bases and J by 3 bases, with 6 bases between them. The CDR3 sequence is 12 residues long.

The chain combines TRBV5-1 with TRBJ2-6; 7 bases agree with TRBD1. CDR1 and CDR2 from the germline V gene are SGHRS and YFSETQ. The CDR3 extends over 16 amino acids. V lost 2 bases to trimming and J lost 1 base; unmatched junction nucleotides: 3. CDR3 amino acids: CASSLTGESGANVLTF. In nucleotides, the CDR3 is TGCGCCAGCAGCTTAACAGGGGAATCTGGGGCCAACGTCCTGACTTTC.

V and J are TRBV19 and TRBJ2-1, with 7 bases aligning to TRBD2. Germline V gene lookup returns CDR1 LNHDA and CDR2 SQIVND (reference sequence). V shed 5 bases and J 4 bases; nucleotides not matched to a gene: 5. The CDR3 has 14 residues. CDR3 in DNA: TGTGCCAGTAGTCAGCGGGACGGGTACAATGAGCAGTTCTTC. Amino acids: CASSQRDGYNEQFF.

This chain joins TRBV10-1 and TRBJ1-5, with D perhaps TRBD1 (6 bases). With 7 bases removed from V and 0 bases from J, the gap between germline ends came to 10 bases. The CDR3 spans 14 residues. The germline V gene has CDR1 WNHNN and CDR2 SYGVQD (reference sequence). This CDR3 is CASIGGVSNQPQHF. CDR3 sequence (DNA): TGCGCCAGCATAGGGGGGGTTAGCAATCAGCCCCAGCATTTT.

V and J are TRBV5-1 and TRBJ1-2; 7 nucleotides agree with TRBD1. The CDR3 covers 15 residues. After removal of 3 bases from V and 3 bases from J, the junction contained 8 bases not matched to a gene. Per the germline V gene, CDR1 is SGHRS and CDR2 is YFSETQ. CDR3 sequence: CASSSLTGSDYGYTF. CDR3 DNA sequence: TGCGCCAGCAGCTCCTTGACAGGGTCGGACTATGGCTACACCTTC.

The V call is TRBV6-1, the J call TRBJ1-2; no reliable D call. This CDR3 spans 14 amino acids. V lost 2 bases, J lost 1 base, and 8 bases lay in between. The V gene's germline CDR1 is MNHNS and CDR2 SASEGT. CDR3 sequence: CASSEYSGNYGYTF. DNA for the CDR3: TGTGCCAGCAGTGAATACAGCGGTAACTATGGCTACACCTTC.

The rearrangement uses TRBV29-1 and TRBJ1-2; unclear D gene. With 1 base removed from V and 8 bases from J, the gap between germline ends came to 11 bases. Per the germline V gene, CDR1 is SQVTM and CDR2 is ANQGSEA. The CDR3 loop spans 12 amino acids. CDR3 in amino acids: CSVEGGVFGYTF. CDR3 bases: TGCAGCGTTGAAGGGGGAGTGTTCGGCTACACCTTC.

V and J are TRBV4-3 and TRBJ1-1, with no clear D. The CDR3 length is 13 residues. Germline CDR1 and CDR2: LGHNA and YSLEER. V was pared by 3 bases and J by 1 base, with 6 bases between. In nucleotides, the CDR3 is TGCGCCAGCAGCCAGCGAGGGAACACTGAAGCTTTCTTT. The encoded protein is CASSQRGNTEAFF.